This T cell receptor (beta chain) was recovered during a study of T cells after yellow fever vaccination. Study-level background: SMART-Seq v4 Ultra Low Input handled preparation of low-cell-number fractions. Points from the study as a whole: Contaminating bulk clonotypes could be abundant in FACS-sorted repertoires. Most primary-vaccination clones recurred post-booster (roughly 97% CD4, 88% CD8).

Turning to this clonotype: Its antigen remains unidentified.

This CDR3 comprises 15 residues. The V gene's germline CDR1 is MDHEN and CDR2 SYDVKM. J was trimmed by 2 bases and V by 5 bases; bases with no gene match: 6. The TCR cDNA carried a universal primer site and UMIs from 5'RACE template switching. TCRdb independently ran MiXCR on the 5' RACE reads; one entry per CDR3 protein. The top ten clones hold over 15% of a sample with hundreds of thousands of distinct CDR3 sequences, 15% to 20% of them seen once. Sequencing used PBMCs, obtained before the yellow fever booster vaccination. J is TRBJ2-3 and V is TRBV28; 8 bases match TRBD1. The TCR originated in a man aged 18 to 30 who received the YFV17D yellow fever vaccine. CDR3 DNA: TGTGCCAGCAGTCAACAGGGGGTAATCACAGATACGCAGTATTTT. Its protein is CASSQQGVITDTQYF.